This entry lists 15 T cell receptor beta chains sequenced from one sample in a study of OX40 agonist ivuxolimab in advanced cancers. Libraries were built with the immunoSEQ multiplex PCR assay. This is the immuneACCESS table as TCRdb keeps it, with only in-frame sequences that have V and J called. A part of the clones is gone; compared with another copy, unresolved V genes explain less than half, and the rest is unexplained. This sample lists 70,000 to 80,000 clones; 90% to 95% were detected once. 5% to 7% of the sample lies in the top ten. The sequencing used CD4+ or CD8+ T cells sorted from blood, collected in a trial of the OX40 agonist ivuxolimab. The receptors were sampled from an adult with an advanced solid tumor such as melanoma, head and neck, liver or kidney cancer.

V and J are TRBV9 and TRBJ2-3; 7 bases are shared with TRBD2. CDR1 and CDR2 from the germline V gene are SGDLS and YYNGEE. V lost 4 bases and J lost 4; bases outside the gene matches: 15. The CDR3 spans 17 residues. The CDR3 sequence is CASSTHETSGISDTQYF. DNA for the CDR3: TGTGCCAGCAGCACCCACGAGACCAGCGGGATATCAGATACGCAGTATTTT.

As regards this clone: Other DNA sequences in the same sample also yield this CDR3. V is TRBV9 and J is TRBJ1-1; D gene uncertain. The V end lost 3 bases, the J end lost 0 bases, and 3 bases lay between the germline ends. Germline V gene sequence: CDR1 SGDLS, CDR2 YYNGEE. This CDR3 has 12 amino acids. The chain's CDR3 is CASSGVNTEAFF. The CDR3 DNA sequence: TGTGCCAGCAGCGGGGTGAACACTGAAGCTTTCTTT.

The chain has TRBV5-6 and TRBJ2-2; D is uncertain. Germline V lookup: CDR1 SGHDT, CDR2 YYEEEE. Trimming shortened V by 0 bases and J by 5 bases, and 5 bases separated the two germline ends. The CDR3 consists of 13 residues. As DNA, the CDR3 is TGTGCCAGCAGCTTGGTCCAGACCGGGGAGCTGTTTTTT. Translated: CASSLVQTGELFF.

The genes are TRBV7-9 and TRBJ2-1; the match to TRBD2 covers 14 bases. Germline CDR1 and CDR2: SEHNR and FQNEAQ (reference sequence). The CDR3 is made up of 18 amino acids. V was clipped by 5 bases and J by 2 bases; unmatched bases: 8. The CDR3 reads CASSPDGTSGSPYNEQFF. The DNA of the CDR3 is TGTGCCAGCAGCCCCGATGGGACTAGCGGGAGCCCCTACAATGAGCAGTTCTTC.

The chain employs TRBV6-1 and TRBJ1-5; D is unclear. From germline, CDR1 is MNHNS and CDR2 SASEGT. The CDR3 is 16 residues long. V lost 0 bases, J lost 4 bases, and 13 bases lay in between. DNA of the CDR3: TGTGCCAGCAGTGAAGCGATTCGGGCAGAAAATCAGCCCCAGCATTTT. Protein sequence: CASSEAIRAENQPQHF.

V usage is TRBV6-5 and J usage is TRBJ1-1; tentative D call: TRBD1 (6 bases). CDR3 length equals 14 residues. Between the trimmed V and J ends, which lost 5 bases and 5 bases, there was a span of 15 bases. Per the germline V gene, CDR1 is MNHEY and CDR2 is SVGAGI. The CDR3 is CASSILAGATEAFF. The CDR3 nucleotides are TGTGCCAGCAGTATTTTAGCAGGGGCTACTGAAGCTTTCTTT.

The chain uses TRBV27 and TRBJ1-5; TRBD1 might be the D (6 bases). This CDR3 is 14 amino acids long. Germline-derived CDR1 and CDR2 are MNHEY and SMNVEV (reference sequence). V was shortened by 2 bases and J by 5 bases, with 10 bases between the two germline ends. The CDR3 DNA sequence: TGTGCCAGCAGTTTAATGGCAGGGGATCAGCCCCAGCATTTT. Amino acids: CASSLMAGDQPQHF.

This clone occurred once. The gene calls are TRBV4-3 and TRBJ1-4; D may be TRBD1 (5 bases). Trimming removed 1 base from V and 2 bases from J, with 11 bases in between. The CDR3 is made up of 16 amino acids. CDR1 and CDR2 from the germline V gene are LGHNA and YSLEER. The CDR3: CASSQAEQATNEKLFF. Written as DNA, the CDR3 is TGCGCCAGCAGCCAAGCGGAACAGGCGACTAATGAAAAACTGTTTTTT.

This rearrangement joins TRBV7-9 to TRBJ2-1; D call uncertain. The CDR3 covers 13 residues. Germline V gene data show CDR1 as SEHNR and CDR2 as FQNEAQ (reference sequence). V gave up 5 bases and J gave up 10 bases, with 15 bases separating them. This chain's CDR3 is CASSTLLDGEQFF. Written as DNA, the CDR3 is TGTGCCAGCAGCACGCTATTAGACGGCGAGCAGTTCTTC.

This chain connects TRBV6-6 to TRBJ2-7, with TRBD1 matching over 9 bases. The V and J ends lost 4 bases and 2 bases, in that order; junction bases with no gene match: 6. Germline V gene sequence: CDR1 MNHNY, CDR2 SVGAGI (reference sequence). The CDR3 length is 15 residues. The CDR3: CASSSNRDRAYEQYF. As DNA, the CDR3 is TGTGCCAGCAGTTCGAACCGGGACAGGGCCTACGAGCAGTACTTC.

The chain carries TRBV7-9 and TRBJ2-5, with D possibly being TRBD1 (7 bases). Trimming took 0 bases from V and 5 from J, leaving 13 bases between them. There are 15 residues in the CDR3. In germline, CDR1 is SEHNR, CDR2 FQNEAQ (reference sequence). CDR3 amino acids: CASSLASAGGETQYF. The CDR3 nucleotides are TGTGCCAGCAGCTTAGCTTCGGCAGGGGGGGAGACCCAGTACTTC.

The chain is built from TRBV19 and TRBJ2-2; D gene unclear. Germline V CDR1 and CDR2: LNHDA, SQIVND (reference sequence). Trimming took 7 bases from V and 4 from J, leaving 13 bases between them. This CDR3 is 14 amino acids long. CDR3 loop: CASIPVESTGELFF. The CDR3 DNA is TGTGCCAGTATACCAGTGGAGAGCACCGGGGAGCTGTTTTTT.

CDR3 amino acids: CASSVAGDTQYF. The DNA of the CDR3 is TGTGCCAGCAGCGTCGCAGGGGATACGCAGTATTTT. The chain employs TRBV9 and TRBJ2-3; tentative D call: TRBD1 (5 bases). The CDR3 extends over 12 amino acids. In germline, CDR1 is SGDLS, CDR2 YYNGEE. The ends were cut back, 2 bases at V and 6 bases at J, with 7 bases in the middle.

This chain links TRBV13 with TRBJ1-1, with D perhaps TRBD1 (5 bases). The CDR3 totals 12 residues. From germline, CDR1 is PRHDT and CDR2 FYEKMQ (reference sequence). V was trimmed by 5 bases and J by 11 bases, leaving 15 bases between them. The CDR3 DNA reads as TGTGCCAGCAGCCCGTTATCAGGGTGGGCTTTCTTT. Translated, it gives CASSPLSGWAFF.

The CDR3 protein is CASTGIGQGRSYNEQFF. DNA of the CDR3: TGCGCCAGCACTGGAATTGGACAGGGACGCTCCTACAATGAGCAGTTCTTC. This rearrangement joins TRBV10-2 to TRBJ2-1, with 8 bases aligning to TRBD1. In germline, CDR1 is WSHSY, CDR2 SAAADI. V lost 7 bases and J lost 0; bases outside the gene matches: 11. The CDR3 is 17 residues long.